One and the same sample provided the 9 T cell receptor beta chains below, sequenced in a study of Tregs in tolerant kidney transplant recipients. Profiling relied on immunoSEQ multiplex PCR, and the TCRdb table lists in-frame clones only, not all of them. Of fewer than 95,000 clones listed, roughly 93% are singletons. Related graft donors supplied nonmyeloablative bone marrow transplants, and mixed chimerism was transient. The sequences come from CD4+ T cells from blood (PBMCs), collected 12 months after the transplant. The receptors here all came from a human patient who received a combined kidney and bone marrow transplant. Some T cells may be the graft donor's.

This chain joins TRBV18 and TRBJ2-3; the match to TRBD2 covers 7 bases. The CDR3 contains 17 residues. V was clipped by 1 base and J by 0 bases; unmatched bases: 7. CDR1 and CDR2 from the germline V gene are KGHSH and LQKENI. In DNA form, the CDR3 reads TGTGCCAGCTCACCACGGCCCAATAGCGGGAGCACAGATACGCAGTATTTT. Residues: CASSPRPNSGSTDTQYF. Full variable domain (missing parts from reference TRBV18 and TRBJ2-3): NAGVMQNPRHLVRRRGQEARLRCSPMKGHSHVYWYRQLPEEGLKFMVYLQKENIIDESGMPKERFSAEFPKEGPSILRIQQVVRGDSAAYFCASSPRPNSGSTDTQYFGPGTRLTVL.

The chain joins TRBV7-3 to TRBJ2-2; D perhaps matches TRBD2 (5 bases). This CDR3 region has 12 residues. The V end lost 6 bases, the J end lost 5 bases, and 7 bases lay between the germline ends. Germline assignment: CDR1 SGHTA and CDR2 FQGTGA. The CDR3 protein is CASSRGTGELFF. The CDR3 DNA reads TGTGCCAGCAGTCGAGGGACCGGGGAGCTGTTTTTT. The variable domain in full, completed from reference TRBV7-3 and TRBJ2-2, reads GAGVSQTPSNKVTEKGKYVELRCDPISGHTALYWYRQSLGQGPEFLIYFQGTGAADDSGLPNDRFFAVRPEGSVSTLKIQRTERGDSAVYLCASSRGTGELFFGEGSRLTVL.

The genes are TRBV7-9 and TRBJ1-4; possible D gene TRBD1, 6 bases. The CDR3 runs 14 residues. Germline V gives CDR1 SEHNR, CDR2 FQNEAQ (reference sequence). V dropped 5 bases and J dropped 7 bases, with 14 bases sitting between them. The CDR3 spells CASSQGREIEKLFF. Written as DNA, the CDR3 is TGTGCCAGCAGCCAGGGGAGGGAGATTGAAAAACTGTTTTTT.

This chain connects TRBV7-6 to TRBJ1-2; the match to TRBD1 covers 8 bases. The CDR3 has 15 amino acids. The V segment lost 2 bases and the J segment 5 bases; nucleotides outside the gene matches: 7. The germline V gene has CDR1 SGHVS and CDR2 FNYEAQ. The CDR3 protein is CASSLTLGQGYGYTF. The CDR3 DNA reads TGTGCCAGCAGCTTAACTCTCGGACAGGGTTATGGCTACACCTTC.

The gene calls are TRBV7-3 and TRBJ1-4, with D unresolved. Germline CDR1 is SGHTA and CDR2 is FQGTGA. This CDR3 is built from 17 residues. V lost 2 bases and J lost 7, with 20 bases in between. CDR3 region: CASSLGPPGSYGEKLFF. The CDR3 DNA follows: TGTGCCAGCAGCTTAGGGCCGCCCGGTTCGTATGGTGAAAAACTGTTTTTT.

This clone was detected only a few times. This chain uses TRBV7-9 with TRBJ2-5; D perhaps matches TRBD1 (6 bases). V lost 5 bases, J lost 1 base, and 14 bases lay in between. This CDR3 contains 15 residues. Germline assignment: CDR1 SEHNR and CDR2 FQNEAQ (reference sequence). The CDR3 bases are TGTGCCAGCAGCCCCGGACAGACCTTCCAAGAGACCCAGTACTTC. Translated, it gives CASSPGQTFQETQYF.

This clone came up once. The chain employs TRBV18 and TRBJ2-7; TRBD1 agrees at 9 bases. This CDR3 comprises 16 residues. V shed 1 base, J shed 2 bases, and the junction held 6 bases outside the gene matches. From germline, CDR1 is KGHSH and CDR2 LQKENI. CDR3 coding DNA: TGTGCCAGCTCACCACTTGTGGGACAGGGTGCCTACGAGCAGTACTTC. It translates to CASSPLVGQGAYEQYF.

This chain connects TRBV25-1 to TRBJ1-2; weak D call: TRBD1 (5 bases). Germline CDR1 is MGHDK and CDR2 is SYGVNS. Deletions cut 5 bases from V and 8 bases from J, with 24 bases between. The CDR3 has 16 amino acids. The chain's CDR3 is CASSLIKGAGCQGYTF. In DNA form, the CDR3 reads TGTGCCAGCAGTCTTATTAAAGGGGCAGGGTGTCAGGGCTACACCTTC.

Turning to this clone: Other DNA sequences of this sample code for an identical CDR3. The chain uses TRBV4-3 and TRBJ1-6, with D tentatively TRBD1 (6 bases). V was clipped by 3 bases and J by 13 bases, with 19 bases between them. The CDR3 length is 15 residues. Germline CDR1 and CDR2: LGHNA and YSLEER. CDR3 residues: CASSHYRVMYSPLHF. As DNA, the CDR3 is TGCGCCAGCAGCCATTACAGGGTCATGTACTCCCCCCTCCACTTT.